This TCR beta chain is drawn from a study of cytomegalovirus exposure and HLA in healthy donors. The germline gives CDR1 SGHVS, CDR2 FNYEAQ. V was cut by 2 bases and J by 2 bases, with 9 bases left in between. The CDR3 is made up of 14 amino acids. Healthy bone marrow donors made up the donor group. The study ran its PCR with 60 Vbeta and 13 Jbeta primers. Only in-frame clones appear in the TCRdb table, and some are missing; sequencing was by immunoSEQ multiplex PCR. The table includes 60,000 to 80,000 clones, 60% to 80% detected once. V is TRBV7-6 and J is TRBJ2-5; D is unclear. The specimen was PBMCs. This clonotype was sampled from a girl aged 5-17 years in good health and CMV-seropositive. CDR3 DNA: TGTGCCAGCAGCTTATATGCAGGTCAAGAGACCCAGTACTTC. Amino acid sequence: CASSLYAGQETQYF. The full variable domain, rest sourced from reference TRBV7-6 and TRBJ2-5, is GAGVSQSPRYKVTKRGQDVALRCDPISGHVSLYWYRQALGQGPEFLTYFNYEAQQDKSGLPNDRFSAERPEGSISTLTIQRTEQRDSAMYRCASSLYAGQETQYFGPGTRLLVL.